The 19 T cell receptor beta chains in this list originate from one sample, sequenced in a study of beta chain features in type 1 diabetes. Expressed TCRB transcripts were sequenced, since all the RNA that had been isolated was reverse transcribed. Sequenced by immunoSEQ multiplex PCR; TCRdb stores in-frame clones only, minus some. The sample lists 390,000 or so clones; approximately 15% were seen once. The source material was naive CD4+ T cells from blood. These receptors originate from a man aged 25 to 40 in good health.

As concerns this clone: The sample contains more than one DNA sequence encoding this CDR3. The chain combines TRBV10-3 with TRBJ2-3; D is uncertain. Trimming took off 8 bases at V and 1 base at J, with 4 bases between the two ends. The germline CDR1 and CDR2 sequences are ENHRY and SYGVKD. This CDR3 is 11 amino acids long. The CDR3 DNA sequence: TGTGCCATCTCTCGCACAGATACGCAGTATTTT. Amino acid sequence: CAISRTDTQYF.

This clone was found a few times. The gene calls are TRBV7-2 and TRBJ2-3; 13 bases match TRBD2. The CDR3 sequence is 17 residues long. Germline-derived CDR1 and CDR2 are SGHTA and FQGNSA. After removal of 5 bases from V and 3 bases from J, the junction contained 8 bases not matched to a gene. CDR3 nucleotide sequence: TGTGCCAGCAGCGGGACTAGCGGGGTCTTTGGGACAGATACGCAGTATTTT. This encodes CASSGTSGVFGTDTQYF.

This clone has only a few counts. The genes are TRBV7-3 and TRBJ2-3; 8 nucleotides align to TRBD2. V lost 2 bases, J lost 5 bases, and 6 bases stayed unmatched. The CDR3 runs 15 residues. The germline gives CDR1 SGHTA, CDR2 FQGTGA. The CDR3 protein is CASSLLSSGIDTQYF. The CDR3 DNA sequence: TGTGCCAGCAGCTTATTAAGTAGCGGGATAGATACGCAGTATTTT.

In DNA form, the CDR3 reads TGTGCCATCAGTGGGGTCACCCCTGGCAATGAGCAGTTCTTC. Translated, it gives CAISGVTPGNEQFF. V usage is TRBV10-3 and J usage is TRBJ2-1; D not certain. Germline lookup yields CDR1 ENHRY and CDR2 SYGVKD. This CDR3 has 14 amino acids. V gave up 4 bases and J gave up 6 bases, with 13 bases separating them.

J is TRBJ1-5 and V is TRBV30; D call uncertain. V lost 3 bases and J 4 bases, leaving 13 bases between the germline ends. The CDR3 is 14 residues long. Per the germline V gene, CDR1 is GTSNPN and CDR2 is SVGIG (reference sequence). The CDR3 region has the DNA TGTGCCTGGAGCGTTCGAGGGAGTAATCAGCCCCAGCATTTT. Protein: CAWSVRGSNQPQHF.

The chain couples TRBV11-2 to TRBJ2-1; tentatively, D is TRBD2 (6 bases). The CDR3 totals 14 residues. Germline V CDR1 and CDR2: SGHAT, FQNNGV. V gave up 1 base and J gave up 8 bases, with 12 bases separating them. The CDR3 sequence: CASSLAGVIDEQFF. CDR3 DNA sequence: TGTGCCAGCAGCTTAGCGGGGGTAATAGATGAGCAGTTCTTC.

The chain employs TRBV7-2 and TRBJ2-1; 9 bases align to TRBD2. Trimming cost V 5 bases and J 3 bases; bases outside gene matches: 5. Per germline, CDR1 SGHTA and CDR2 FQGNSA. The CDR3 is made up of 15 amino acids. The CDR3 protein is CASSPGLAFYNEQFF. The DNA for the CDR3 is TGTGCCAGCAGCCCGGGACTAGCATTCTACAATGAGCAGTTCTTC.

This clone was counted a few times. The chain recombines TRBV30 with TRBJ1-3, with D perhaps TRBD1 (5 bases). This CDR3 region has 14 residues. Per the germline V gene, CDR1 is GTSNPN and CDR2 is SVGIG (reference sequence). Trimming pared 8 bases from V and 0 bases from J, leaving 14 bases between. The CDR3: CAGTQESSGNTIYF. CDR3 nucleotides: TGTGCCGGGACTCAGGAGAGCTCTGGAAACACCATATATTTT.

The chain couples TRBV28 to TRBJ2-7, with 8 bases matching TRBD2. The CDR3 runs 14 residues. Germline V gives CDR1 MDHEN, CDR2 SYDVKM. V lost 5 bases and J lost 2; bases outside the gene matches: 5. The CDR3 loop reads CASSPLAGPYEQYV. DNA of the CDR3: TGTGCCAGCAGTCCCCTAGCGGGCCCCTACGAGCAGTACGTC.

This clone was picked up a small number of times. V and J are TRBV29-1 and TRBJ2-5; D is tentatively TRBD1 or TRBD2 (5 bases each). The J call may be faulty, since TRBJ2-7 better matches the DNA end. CDR1 is SQVTM and CDR2 is ANQGSEA in the germline V gene. The CDR3 spans 13 residues. The CDR3 here is CSVAYGTGYEQYF. CDR3 nucleotides: TGCAGCGTTGCTTATGGGACCGGCTACGAGCAGTACTTC.

This clone has just a few counts. The chain couples TRBV7-3 to TRBJ2-1; D might be TRBD1 or TRBD2, each matching 5 bases. The CDR3 contains 16 residues. V was trimmed by 1 base and J by 10 bases, leaving 20 bases between them. Germline CDR1 is SGHTA and CDR2 is FQGTGA. The CDR3 DNA reads TGTGCCAGCAGCTTAAGAGGGGCCAGGCGGCCAGAGGAGCAGTTCTTC. As protein: CASSLRGARRPEEQFF.

For this clone: The junction and the germline gene differ at one end; a read error may be behind it. V and J are TRBV4-1 and TRBJ2-7, with D perhaps matching TRBD1 (6 bases). Germline assignment: CDR1 MGHRA and CDR2 YSYEKL. The CDR3 is 13 amino acids. The CDR3 DNA follows: TGCGCCAGCAGCCAAGAAACTGGTAGGCAGGGGAGCTTC. It yields the protein CASSQETGRQGSF.

This rearrangement joins TRBV5-1 to TRBJ1-2, with D hard to call. This CDR3 has 15 amino acids. Trimming cost V 0 bases and J 4 bases, with 13 bases left between them. Germline assignment: CDR1 SGHRS and CDR2 YFSETQ. CDR3 sequence reads: CASSLAEGSSYGYTF. The CDR3 bases are TGCGCCAGCAGCTTGGCCGAGGGTAGTTCCTATGGCTACACCTTC.

The table lists this clone with a few counts. The genes are TRBV30 and TRBJ1-2; D gene ambiguous. V was trimmed by 0 bases and J by 1 base, leaving 9 bases between them. Germline assignment: CDR1 GTSNPN and CDR2 SVGIG (reference sequence). CDR3 length: 14 residues. The CDR3 DNA sequence: TGTGCCTGGAGTGTACGGACGAATAACTATGGCTACACCTTC. It specifies CAWSVRTNNYGYTF.

This clone was found a few times. V gene TRBV18 combines with J gene TRBJ2-5; D unclear. Germline values: CDR1 KGHSH, CDR2 LQKENI. The CDR3 consists of 14 residues. V shed 5 bases and J shed 2 bases, with 12 bases lying between them. Written as DNA, the CDR3 is TGTGCCAGCTCAGTTCGACACGTTCAAGAGACCCAGTACTTC. This encodes CASSVRHVQETQYF.

This clone was recorded many times. The J gene is TRBJ1-1, the V gene TRBV30; D is unclear. CDR1 GTSNPN and CDR2 SVGIG come from the germline V gene (reference sequence). This CDR3 is 13 amino acids long. Trimming pared 4 bases from V and 5 bases from J, leaving 14 bases between. The CDR3 bases are TGTGCCTGGAACCAGTTAACCGATACTGAAGCTTTCTTT. This encodes CAWNQLTDTEAFF.

Only a few counts were recorded for this clone. V usage is TRBV5-1 and J usage is TRBJ2-4; no reliable D call. Germline V CDR1 and CDR2: SGHRS, YFSETQ. The CDR3 runs to 18 residues. Deletions cut 0 bases from V and 0 bases from J, with 16 bases between. CDR3 sequence: CASSLDSHFRLAKNIQYF. CDR3 sequence (DNA): TGCGCCAGCAGCTTGGATTCGCACTTTCGTCTAGCCAAAAACATTCAGTACTTC.

This rearrangement joins TRBV29-1 to TRBJ2-5, with D hard to call. Germline V lookup: CDR1 SQVTM, CDR2 ANQGSEA. The CDR3 consists of 12 residues. Trimming took 3 bases from V and 2 from J, leaving 7 bases between them. The CDR3 protein is CSVDPVQETQYF. The DNA for the CDR3 is TGCAGCGTTGACCCGGTACAAGAGACCCAGTACTTC.

V gene TRBV15 combines with J gene TRBJ2-1, with TRBD2 matching over 12 bases. Looked up from germline, CDR1 is LNHNV and CDR2 is YYDKDF (reference sequence). The trim removed 4 bases at V and 4 bases at J, leaving 2 bases unmatched. The CDR3 length is 15 residues. Here the CDR3 reads CATSTGLAGYNEQFF. The CDR3 coding sequence is TGTGCCACCAGCACCGGACTAGCGGGGTACAATGAGCAGTTCTTC.